This TCR beta chain derives from a study of somatic mutations in cytotoxic T cells in rheumatoid arthritis (TCRdb year 2017). General notes on the study: Before any treatment started and right after they were diagnosed, patients gave peripheral blood samples (about 30 ml EDTA). Some V beta antibody-stained T-cell populations were flow-sorted on a FACSAria II or Sony SH800 at nearly 100% purity, and sorted V beta1+ cells also underwent TCRB sequencing. The study asked whether expanded CD8+ T-cell clones in newly diagnosed, untreated rheumatoid arthritis carry somatic mutations, and used TCRB deep sequencing to characterize clonality. For approximately 63 rheumatoid arthritis patients and 15 to 25 healthy controls, TCRB deep sequencing was carried out. Patient and control groups had essentially identical median ages. Paper-wide results and their limitations: CD8+ clonality increased with age in patients (Spearman r=0.49) but not in healthy controls. The finding that TRBV07 was slightly underrepresented in patients was left unadjusted for multiple comparisons. There was no significant difference in CD8+ T-cell clonality between rheumatoid arthritis patients and age-matched healthy controls. The largest CD8+ clone made up more than 20% of CD8+ cells in about an eighth of the roughly 60 patients, and blood and synovial fluid shared several identical CD8+ TCRB sequences. It was unknown which antigens the expanded CD8+ clones targeted, and their absence from virus-specific databases did not exclude viral specificity.

From cysteine to phenylalanine, the CDR3 is 15 amino acids long. Only the CDR3 region is kept as DNA, spanning 45 bases read in frame from base 1. Looking up the germline V gene (reference sequence) yields CDR1 PRHDT and CDR2 FYEKMQ. V is reduced by 8 bases and J by 4 bases, leaving a spacing of 18 bases between them. Turning to this clone: Its antigen has not been determined. Base qualities are not recorded, but no much larger clone differs from it by a single base.

Positive magnetic bead selection on an AutoMACS was used to isolate CD4+ and CD8+ cells, with flow cytometry used to check purity. A TCR V beta antibody panel was used in flow cytometry to screen first for clonal expansions, which were then characterized by TCRB deep sequencing of sorted CD8+ fractions. Peripheral blood mononuclear cells were isolated by Ficoll-Paque PLUS density gradient separation. DNA from CD4-enriched, CD8-enriched or PBMC samples was extracted using Nucleospin Tissue or Tissue XS kits and then quantified on a Qubit 2.0 fluorometer. Genomic DNA underwent TCRB CDR3 sequencing using the immunoSEQ assay. Turning to the authors' computational methods: Published virus-specific TCRB sequences were compared with patient CD8+ clones larger than 1%, and only a few matches were found. Only productive TCRB rearrangements were included in the analyses. Clonality was calculated as a Shannon entropy-based productive clonality index, and a clone was defined by a unique TCRB CDR3 sequence. Repertoire overlap between two samples was calculated from the template counts of each clone relative to total templates per sample. V-gene usage measured by flow cytometry correlated with TCRB sequencing V-gene usage, with a Spearman r of around 0.62. TCRdb took over this immuneACCESS table, retaining in-frame rearrangements with V and J assigned. Such tables are incomplete; in checked studies, under half of the missing clones stem from an unresolved V gene, and the remainder is unexplained. The DNA gave D and trimming, while V, J and clone size come from that table. The sample table holds some 11,000 clones, of which 70% to 80% were seen once. Roughly 35% of the sample is in the top ten clones.

The sequence came from an adult with rheumatoid arthritis. The V gene is TRBV13 and the J gene is TRBJ2-1; TRBD2 is possibly the D segment (5 matching bases). Sequencing used CD8+ T cells sorted from blood. CDR3 region: CASVESAGRYNEQFF. The DNA sequence follows: TGTGCCAGCGTTGAGAGCGCGGGCCGTTACAATGAGCAGTTCTTC. Here the CDR3 is joined to the reference TRBV13 and TRBJ2-1 genes, and the full variable domain is: AAGVIQSPRHLIKEKRETATLKCYPIPRHDTVYWYQQGPGQDPQFLISFYEKMQSDKGSIPDRFSAQQFSDYHSELNMSSLELGDSALYFCASVESAGRYNEQFFGPGTRLTVL.